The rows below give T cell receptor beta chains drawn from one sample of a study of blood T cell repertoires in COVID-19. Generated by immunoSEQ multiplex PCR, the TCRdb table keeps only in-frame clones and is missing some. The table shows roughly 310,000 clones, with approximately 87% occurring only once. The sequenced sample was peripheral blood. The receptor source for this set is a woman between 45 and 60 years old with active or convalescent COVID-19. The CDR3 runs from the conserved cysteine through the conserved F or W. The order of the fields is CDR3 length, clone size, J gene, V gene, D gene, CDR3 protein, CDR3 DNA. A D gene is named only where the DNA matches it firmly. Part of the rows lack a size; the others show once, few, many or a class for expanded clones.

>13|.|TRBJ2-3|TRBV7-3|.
CASSFGSTDTQYF
TGTGCCAGCAGCTTTGGGAGCACGGATACGCAGTATTTT
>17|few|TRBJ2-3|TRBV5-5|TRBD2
CASSLAPSSGGTDTQYF
TGTGCCAGCAGCTTGGCCCCTAGTAGCGGGGGCACAGATACGCAGTATTTT
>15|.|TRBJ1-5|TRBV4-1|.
CASSPTEQGGQPQHF
TGCGCCAGCAGCCCAACTGAGCAGGGAGGTCAGCCCCAGCATTTT
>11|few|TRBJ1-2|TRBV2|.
CASRGLEGYTF
TGTGCCAGCCGGGGTTTGGAGGGCTACACCTTC
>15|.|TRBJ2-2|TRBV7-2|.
CASSLNPVNTGELFF
TGTGCCAGCAGCTTAAACCCAGTCAACACCGGGGAGCTGTTTTTT
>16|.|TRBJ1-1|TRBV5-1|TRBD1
CASSSSTGFMNTEAFF
TGCGCCAGCAGCTCTTCGACAGGGTTCATGAACACTGAAGCTTTCTTT
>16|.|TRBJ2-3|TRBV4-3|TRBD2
CASSQGDAGGTDTQYF
TGCGCCAGCAGCCAAGGCGACGCGGGAGGCACAGATACGCAGTATTTT
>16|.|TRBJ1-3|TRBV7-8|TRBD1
CASSLAGTASGNTIYF
TGTGCCAGCAGCTTAGCGGGGACAGCCTCTGGAAACACCATATATTTT
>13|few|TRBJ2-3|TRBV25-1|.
CASSDPGVDTQYF
TGTGCCAGCAGTGATCCGGGTGTAGATACGCAGTATTTT
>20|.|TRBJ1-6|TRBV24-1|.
CATSVKLGGPLKLYNSPLHF
TGTGCCACCAGTGTCAAATTGGGGGGACCCCTCAAATTATATAATTCACCCCTCCACTTT
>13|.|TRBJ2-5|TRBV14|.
CASSQGQEETQYF
TGTGCCAGCAGCCAAGGACAGGAAGAGACCCAGTACTTC
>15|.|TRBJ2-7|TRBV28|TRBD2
CASIQAAGRGYEQYF
TGTGCCAGCATTCAAGCGGCGGGGAGGGGCTACGAGCAGTACTTC
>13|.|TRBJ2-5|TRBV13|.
CASSLPGGETQYF
TGTGCCAGCAGCTTACCAGGGGGGGAGACCCAGTACTTC
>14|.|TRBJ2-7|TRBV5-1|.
CASSFTDSSYEQYF
TGCGCCAGCAGCTTTACGGACAGTTCGTACGAGCAGTACTTC
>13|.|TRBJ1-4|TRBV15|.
CATSRDGTEKLFF
TGTGCCACCAGCAGAGATGGGACAGAAAAACTGTTTTTT
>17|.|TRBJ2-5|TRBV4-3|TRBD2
CASSQDLAGGYGETQYF
TGCGCCAGCAGCCAAGATTTAGCGGGGGGGTACGGAGAGACCCAGTACTTC
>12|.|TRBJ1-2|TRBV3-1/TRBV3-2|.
CASSQQGYGYTF
TGTGCCAGCAGCCAACAGGGGTATGGCTACACCTTC
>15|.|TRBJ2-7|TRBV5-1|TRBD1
CASSLEGDRAGEQYF
TGCGCCAGCAGCTTGGAGGGGGACAGGGCAGGCGAGCAGTACTTC
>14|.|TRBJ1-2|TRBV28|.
CASSLALGGYGYTF
TGTGCCAGCAGTTTAGCATTAGGAGGCTATGGCTACACCTTC
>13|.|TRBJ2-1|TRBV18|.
CASLAATVNEQFF
TGTGCCAGCTTAGCCGCGACAGTGAATGAGCAGTTCTTC
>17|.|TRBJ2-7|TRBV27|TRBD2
CASSFQWDSGVHYEQYF
TGTGCCAGCAGTTTCCAATGGGATAGCGGGGTCCACTACGAGCAGTACTTC
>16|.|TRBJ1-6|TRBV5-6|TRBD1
CASSPDRGLSNSPLHF
TGTGCCAGCAGCCCGGACAGGGGGCTAAGTAATTCACCCCTCCACTTT
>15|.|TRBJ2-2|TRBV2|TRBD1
CASSGQVIDTGELFF
TGTGCCAGCTCCGGACAGGTAATCGACACCGGGGAGCTGTTTTTT
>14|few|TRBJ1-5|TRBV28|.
CASSLWRDDQPQHF
TGTGCCAGCAGTTTGTGGAGGGATGATCAGCCCCAGCATTTT
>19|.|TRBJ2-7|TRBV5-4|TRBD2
CASSLVAGDSRKTSYEQYF
TGTGCCAGCAGCTTGGTAGCGGGGGACTCAAGAAAAACGTCCTACGAGCAGTACTTC
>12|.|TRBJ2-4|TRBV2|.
CASLPQGAVQYF
TGTGCCAGCCTGCCACAAGGGGCGGTTCAGTACTTC
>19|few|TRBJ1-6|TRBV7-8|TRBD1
CASTGGGQGNFVYNSPLHF
TGTGCCAGCACTGGGGGGGGACAGGGGAATTTTGTTTATAATTCACCCCTCCACTTT
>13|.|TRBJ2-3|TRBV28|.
CASRTAGPDTQYF
TGTGCCAGCAGGACGGCAGGGCCAGATACGCAGTATTTT
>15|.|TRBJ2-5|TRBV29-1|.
CSVETPTTSQETQYF
TGCAGCGTTGAGACACCTACAACATCCCAAGAGACCCAGTACTTC
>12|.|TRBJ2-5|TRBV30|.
CAWTGDEETQYF
TGTGCCTGGACGGGGGACGAAGAGACCCAGTACTTC
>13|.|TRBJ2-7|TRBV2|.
CASTKTGFGEQYF
TGTGCCAGCACCAAAACAGGGTTCGGCGAGCAGTACTTC
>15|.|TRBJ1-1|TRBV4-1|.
CASSSRAPLDTEAFF
TGCGCCAGCAGCTCGAGAGCCCCGTTGGACACTGAAGCTTTCTTT
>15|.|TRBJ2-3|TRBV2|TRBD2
CASSEASGGADTQYF
TGTGCCAGCAGTGAAGCGAGCGGGGGGGCAGATACGCAGTATTTT
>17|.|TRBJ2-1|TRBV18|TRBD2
CASSLEMSGGGSNEQFF
TGTGCCAGCTCCTTGGAGATGAGCGGGGGAGGATCCAATGAGCAGTTCTTC
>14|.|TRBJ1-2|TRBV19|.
CASSTGSRSDGYTF
TGTGCCAGTAGTACCGGGTCCCGAAGCGATGGCTACACCTTC
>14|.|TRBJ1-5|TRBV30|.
CAWNSGGHNQPQHF
TGTGCCTGGAACTCGGGGGGGCACAATCAGCCCCAGCATTTT
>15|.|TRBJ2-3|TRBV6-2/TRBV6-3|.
CASSYGGGRTDTQYF
TGTGCCAGCAGTTACGGGGGGGGGCGAACAGATACGCAGTATTTT
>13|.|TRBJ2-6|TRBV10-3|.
CAIRRDGANVLTF
TGTGCCATCAGGCGGGATGGGGCCAACGTCCTGACTTTC
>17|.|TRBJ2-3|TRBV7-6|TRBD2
CASSWVSWRGGADTQYF
TGTGCCAGCAGCTGGGTGAGCTGGCGGGGGGGAGCGGATACGCAGTATTTT
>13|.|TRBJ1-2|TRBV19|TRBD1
CASTGTGRYGYTF
TGTGCCAGTACGGGGACAGGGAGGTATGGCTACACCTTC
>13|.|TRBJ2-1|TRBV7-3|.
CASSLIPGDQQFF
TGTGCCAGCAGCTTAATCCCCGGGGATCAGCAGTTCTTC
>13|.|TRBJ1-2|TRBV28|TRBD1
CASSLRGGRGYTF
TGTGCCAGCAGTTTAAGAGGGGGCCGTGGCTACACCTTC
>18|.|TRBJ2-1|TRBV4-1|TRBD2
CASSQRAPGSGGPDEQFF
TGCGCCAGCAGCCAAAGGGCCCCGGGTAGCGGGGGGCCGGATGAGCAGTTCTTC
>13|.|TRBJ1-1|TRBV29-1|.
CSVVRGMNTEAFF
TGCAGCGTTGTACGAGGGATGAACACTGAAGCTTTCTTT
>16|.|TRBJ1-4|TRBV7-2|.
CASSPRGGAFGEKLFF
TGTGCCAGCAGCCCCCGAGGAGGGGCCTTCGGAGAAAAACTGTTTTTT
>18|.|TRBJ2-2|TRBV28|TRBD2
CASSLGDWTSGATGELFF
TGTGCCAGCAGTTTAGGGGATTGGACTAGCGGAGCCACCGGGGAGCTGTTTTTT
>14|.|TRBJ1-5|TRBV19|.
CASSRGLSNQPQHF
TGTGCCAGTAGTAGGGGGCTGAGCAATCAGCCCCAGCATTTT
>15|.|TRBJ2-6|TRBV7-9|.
CASSPPSAGANVLTF
TGTGCCAGCAGCCCTCCGAGCGCTGGGGCCAACGTCCTGACTTTC
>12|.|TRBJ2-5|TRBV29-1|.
CSVSSGGETQYF
TGCAGCGTCTCGTCGGGTGGTGAGACCCAGTACTTC
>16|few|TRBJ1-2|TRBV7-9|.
CASSFAGSGKEYGYTF
TGTGCCAGCAGCTTCGCTGGCTCAGGGAAGGAGTATGGCTACACCTTC